What follows describes a single T cell receptor (beta chain). It was with a sample-barcoded 5' primer and a J-beta primer mix that a second PCR of about 6 to 11 cycles was run. A single record per CDR3 protein comes from TCRdb applying MiXCR to the 5' RACE reads. The sample lists some 1.5 million distinct CDR3 sequences, less than 45% occurring once. This record comes from a study of blood T cells in healthy people across ages. The CDR3 runs 14 residues. Germline CDR1 is MRHNA and CDR2 is SNTAGT. Sequencing used blood. The sequence was obtained from a woman aged 18-30 years in good health. The J gene is TRBJ2-7, the V gene TRBV6-4; D unclear. The DNA end is a closer match to TRBJ2-5, so the J assignment may be wrong. Here the CDR3 reads CASSAPSRVETQYF. Here the CDR3 DNA reads TGTGCCAGCAGTGCCCCCTCTAGAGTGGAGACCCAGTACTTC.